This T cell receptor (beta chain) was profiled in a study of a mutant IDH1 vaccine in newly diagnosed glioma. Study information: Visits designated V12 and V13 were conducted at weeks 35 and 47, respectively.

Study-level points and caveats: With respect to changes in top peripheral T cell clonotypes, pseudoprogression seemed unrelated.

Sample time point: week 47, end of study. A single vaccine dose contained 300 ug of mutant IDH1 20-mer peptide, and topical imiquimod was used with it. Measured with immunoSEQ multiplex PCR; TCRdb has only the in-frame clones, and not every one. The sample carries roughly 50,000 clones, approximately 80% recorded once. This clone occurred once. Its antigen remains unidentified. Looked up from germline, CDR1 is MNHNS and CDR2 is SASEGT. V was cut by 4 bases and J by 4 bases, with 16 bases left in between. The CDR3 has 15 residues. The TCR originated in a woman aged 40 to 50 with glioma. Some clones in this sample may be carry-over from other donors' samples. Here the sequenced sample was PBMCs, taken from a glioma patient whose treatment included an IDH1 peptide vaccine. V usage is TRBV6-1 and J usage is TRBJ1-2; D is possibly TRBD1 (5 bases). CDR3 protein: CASSGSRGRAYGYTF. For the CDR3, the DNA is TGTGCCAGCAGTGGGAGTCGGGGCCGGGCCTATGGCTACACCTTC.